This TCR beta chain was identified during a study of T cell responses to AZD1222 COVID-19 vaccine. General study results and limits: The donor cohort was predominantly white British with a female majority, and clonal diversity may have been underestimated. Spike as a whole was targeted by vaccine-associated CD4 TCRs, dominant at 160-218 and 743-854. Spike-specific TCR breadth and depth rose after two AZD1222 doses.

The method was immunoSEQ multiplex PCR; TCRdb's version includes in-frame clones alone and lacks a portion of them. Of approximately 110,000 clones detected, approximately 85% appear once; the ten largest clones hold roughly 4.4%. The length of the CDR3 is 13 residues. Germline V lookup: CDR1 SQVTM, CDR2 ANQGSEA. V was pared by 5 bases and J by 0 bases, with 10 bases between. Turning to this clone: Its antigen is unknown.

Analysis merged second doses at about 4 or about 12 weeks. The clonotype comes from an adult who received the AZD1222 COVID-19 vaccine. The specimen comprised peripheral blood, sampled 28 days after the second AZD1222 dose. The chain carries TRBV29-1 and TRBJ1-1; unclear D gene. In nucleotides, the CDR3 is TGCAGCGTTCAAGTGCAACTGAACACTGAAGCTTTCTTT. It translates to CSVQVQLNTEAFF.